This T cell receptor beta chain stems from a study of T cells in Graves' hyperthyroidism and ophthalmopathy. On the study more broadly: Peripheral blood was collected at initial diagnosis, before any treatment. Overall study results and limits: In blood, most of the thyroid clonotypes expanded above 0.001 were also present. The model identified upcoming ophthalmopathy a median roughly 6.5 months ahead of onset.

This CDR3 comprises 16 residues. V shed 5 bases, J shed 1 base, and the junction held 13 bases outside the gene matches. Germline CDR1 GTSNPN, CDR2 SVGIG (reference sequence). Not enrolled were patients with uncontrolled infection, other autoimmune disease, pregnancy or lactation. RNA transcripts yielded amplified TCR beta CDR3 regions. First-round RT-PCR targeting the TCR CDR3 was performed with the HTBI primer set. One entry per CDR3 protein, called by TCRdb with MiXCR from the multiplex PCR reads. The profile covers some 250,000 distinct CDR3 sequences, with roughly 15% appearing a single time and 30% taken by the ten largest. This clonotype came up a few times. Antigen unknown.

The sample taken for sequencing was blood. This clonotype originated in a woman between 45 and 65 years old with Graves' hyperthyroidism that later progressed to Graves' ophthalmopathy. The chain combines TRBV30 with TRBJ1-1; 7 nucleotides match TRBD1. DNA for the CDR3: TGTGCCTGGGCTCGCGCCTGGGGACAGACGAACACTGAAGCTTTCTTT. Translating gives CAWARAWGQTNTEAFF.